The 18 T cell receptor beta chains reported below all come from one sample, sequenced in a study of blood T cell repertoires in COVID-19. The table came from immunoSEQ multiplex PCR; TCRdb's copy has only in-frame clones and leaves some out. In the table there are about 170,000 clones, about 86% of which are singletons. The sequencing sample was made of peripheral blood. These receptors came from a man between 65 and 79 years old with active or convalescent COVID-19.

The CDR3 here is CASSPPGIQANVLTF. CDR3 in DNA: TGTGCCAGCAGCCCCCCAGGCATTCAGGCCAACGTCCTGACTTTC. This chain uses TRBV7-9 with TRBJ2-6; D unresolved. CDR3 size: 15 residues. Per the germline V gene, CDR1 is SEHNR and CDR2 is FQNEAQ (reference sequence). Trimming pared 5 bases from V and 6 bases from J, leaving 14 bases between.

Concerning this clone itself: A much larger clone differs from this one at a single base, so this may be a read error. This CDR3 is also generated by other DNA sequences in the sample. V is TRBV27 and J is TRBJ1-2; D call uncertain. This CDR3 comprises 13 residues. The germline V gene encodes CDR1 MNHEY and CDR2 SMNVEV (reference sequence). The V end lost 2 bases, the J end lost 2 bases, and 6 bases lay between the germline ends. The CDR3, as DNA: TGTGCCAGCAGTTTAAGAGAAAACTATGGCTACACCTTC. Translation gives CASSLRENYGYTF.

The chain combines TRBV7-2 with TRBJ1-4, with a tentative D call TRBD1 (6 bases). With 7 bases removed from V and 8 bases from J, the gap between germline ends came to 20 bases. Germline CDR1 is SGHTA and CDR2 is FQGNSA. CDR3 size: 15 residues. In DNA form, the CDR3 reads TGTGCCAGCACCCCGGCGGGGGGGCGTTTGGAAAAACTGTTTTTT. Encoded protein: CASTPAGGRLEKLFF.

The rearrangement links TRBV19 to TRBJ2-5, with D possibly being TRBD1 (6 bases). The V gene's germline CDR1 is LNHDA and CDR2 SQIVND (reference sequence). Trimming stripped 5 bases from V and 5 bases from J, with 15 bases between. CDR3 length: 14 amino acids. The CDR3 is CASSATRGLETQYF. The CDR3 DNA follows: TGTGCCAGTAGTGCCACTAGGGGGTTGGAGACCCAGTACTTC.

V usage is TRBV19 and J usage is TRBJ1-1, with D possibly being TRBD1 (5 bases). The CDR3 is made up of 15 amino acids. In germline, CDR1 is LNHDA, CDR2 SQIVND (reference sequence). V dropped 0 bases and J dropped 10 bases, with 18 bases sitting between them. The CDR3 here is CASSIDRPGPRRAFF. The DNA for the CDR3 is TGTGCCAGTAGTATAGATCGCCCAGGGCCGAGAAGAGCTTTCTTT.

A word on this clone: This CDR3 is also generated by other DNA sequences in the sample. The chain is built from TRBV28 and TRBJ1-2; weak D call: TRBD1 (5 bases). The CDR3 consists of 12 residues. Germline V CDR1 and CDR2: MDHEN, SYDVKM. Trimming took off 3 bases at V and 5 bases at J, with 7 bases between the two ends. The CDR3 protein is CASSLGRYGYTF. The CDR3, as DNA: TGTGCCAGCAGTTTGGGGCGGTATGGCTACACCTTC.

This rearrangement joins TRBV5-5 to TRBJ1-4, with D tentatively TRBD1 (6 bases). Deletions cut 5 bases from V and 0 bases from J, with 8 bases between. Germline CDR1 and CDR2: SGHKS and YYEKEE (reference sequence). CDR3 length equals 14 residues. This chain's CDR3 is CASSGQTTNEKLFF. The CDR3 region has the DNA TGTGCCAGCAGTGGACAGACAACTAATGAAAAACTGTTTTTT.

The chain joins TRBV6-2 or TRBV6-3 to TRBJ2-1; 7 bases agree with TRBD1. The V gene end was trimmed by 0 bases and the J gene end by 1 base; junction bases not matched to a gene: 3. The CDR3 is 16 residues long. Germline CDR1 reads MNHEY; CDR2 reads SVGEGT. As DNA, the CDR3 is TGTGCCAGCAGTTACTCTCGCAGGGGGTCCTACAATGAGCAGTTCTTC. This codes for CASSYSRRGSYNEQFF.

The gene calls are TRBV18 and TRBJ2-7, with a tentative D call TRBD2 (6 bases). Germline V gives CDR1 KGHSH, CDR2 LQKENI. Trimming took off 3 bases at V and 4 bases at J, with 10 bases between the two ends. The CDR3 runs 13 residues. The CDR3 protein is CASSPLAGYEQYF. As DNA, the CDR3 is TGTGCCAGCTCACCCCTCGCGGGGTACGAGCAGTACTTC.

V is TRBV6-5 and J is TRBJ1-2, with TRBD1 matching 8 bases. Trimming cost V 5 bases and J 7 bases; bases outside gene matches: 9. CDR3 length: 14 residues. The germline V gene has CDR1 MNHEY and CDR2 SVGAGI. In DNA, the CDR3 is TGTGCCAGCAGTCCAGACAGGGGAATAGGTGGCTACACCTTC. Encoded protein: CASSPDRGIGGYTF.

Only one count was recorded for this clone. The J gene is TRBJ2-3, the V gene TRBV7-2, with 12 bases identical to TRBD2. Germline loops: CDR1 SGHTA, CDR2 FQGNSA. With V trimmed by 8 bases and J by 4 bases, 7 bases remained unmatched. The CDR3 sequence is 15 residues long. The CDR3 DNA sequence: TGTGCCAGCGGGCTAGCGGGAGGGCCGTCAGATACGCAGTATTTT. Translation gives CASGLAGGPSDTQYF. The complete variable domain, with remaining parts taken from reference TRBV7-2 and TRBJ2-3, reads GAGVSQSPSNKVTEKGKDVELRCDPISGHTALYWYRQSLGQGLEFLIYFQGNSAPDKSGLPSDRFSAERTGGSVSTLTIQRTQQEDSAVYLCASGLAGGPSDTQYFGPGTRLTVL.

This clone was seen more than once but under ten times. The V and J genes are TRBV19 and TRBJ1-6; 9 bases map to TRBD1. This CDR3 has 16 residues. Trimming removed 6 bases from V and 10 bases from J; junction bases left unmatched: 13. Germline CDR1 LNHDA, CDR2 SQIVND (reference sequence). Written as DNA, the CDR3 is TGTGCCAGTAGACGTGCACCGGGACAGGGCTGGTCACCCCTCCACTTT. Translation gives CASRRAPGQGWSPLHF. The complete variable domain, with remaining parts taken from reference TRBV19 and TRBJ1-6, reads DGGITQSPKYLFRKEGQNVTLSCEQNLNHDAMYWYRQDPGQGLRLIYYSQIVNDFQKGDIAEGYSVSREKKESFPLTVTSAQKNPTAFYLCASRRAPGQGWSPLHFGNGTRLTVT.

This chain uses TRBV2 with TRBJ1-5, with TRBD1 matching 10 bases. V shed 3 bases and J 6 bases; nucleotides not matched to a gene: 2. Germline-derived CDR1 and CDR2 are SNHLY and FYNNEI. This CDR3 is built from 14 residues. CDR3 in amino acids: CASSETGGLQPQHF. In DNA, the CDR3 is TGTGCCAGCAGTGAGACAGGGGGCCTTCAGCCCCAGCATTTT.

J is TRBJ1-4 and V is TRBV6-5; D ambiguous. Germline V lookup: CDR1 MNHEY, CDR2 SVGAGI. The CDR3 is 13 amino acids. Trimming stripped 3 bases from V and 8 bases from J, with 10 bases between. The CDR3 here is CASSYRTREKLFF. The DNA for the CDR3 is TGTGCCAGCAGTTATCGTACTCGCGAAAAACTGTTTTTT.

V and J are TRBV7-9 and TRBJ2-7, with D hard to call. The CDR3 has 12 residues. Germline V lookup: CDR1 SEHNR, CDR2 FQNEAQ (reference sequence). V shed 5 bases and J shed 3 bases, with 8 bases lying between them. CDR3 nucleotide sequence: TGTGCCAGCAGCACCGACATCTACGAGCAGTACTTC. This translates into CASSTDIYEQYF.

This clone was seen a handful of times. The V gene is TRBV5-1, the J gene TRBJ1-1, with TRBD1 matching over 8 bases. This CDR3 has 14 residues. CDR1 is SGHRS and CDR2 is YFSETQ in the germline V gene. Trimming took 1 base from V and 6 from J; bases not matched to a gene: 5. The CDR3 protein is CASSLFRGPSEAFF. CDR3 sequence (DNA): TGCGCCAGCAGCTTGTTCAGGGGGCCGTCTGAAGCTTTCTTT.

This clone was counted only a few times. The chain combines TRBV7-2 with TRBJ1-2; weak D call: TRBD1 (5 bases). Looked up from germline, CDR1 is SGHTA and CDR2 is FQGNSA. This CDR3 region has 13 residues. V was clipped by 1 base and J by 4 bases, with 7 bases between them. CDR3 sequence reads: CASSLDQGYGYTF. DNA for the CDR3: TGTGCCAGCAGCTTAGATCAGGGCTATGGCTACACCTTC.

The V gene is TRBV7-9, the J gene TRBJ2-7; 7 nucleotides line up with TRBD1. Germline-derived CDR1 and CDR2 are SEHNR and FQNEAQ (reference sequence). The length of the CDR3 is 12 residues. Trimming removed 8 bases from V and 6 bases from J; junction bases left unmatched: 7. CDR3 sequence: CASDRVGSEQYF. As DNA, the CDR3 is TGTGCCAGCGACAGGGTAGGAAGCGAGCAGTACTTC.